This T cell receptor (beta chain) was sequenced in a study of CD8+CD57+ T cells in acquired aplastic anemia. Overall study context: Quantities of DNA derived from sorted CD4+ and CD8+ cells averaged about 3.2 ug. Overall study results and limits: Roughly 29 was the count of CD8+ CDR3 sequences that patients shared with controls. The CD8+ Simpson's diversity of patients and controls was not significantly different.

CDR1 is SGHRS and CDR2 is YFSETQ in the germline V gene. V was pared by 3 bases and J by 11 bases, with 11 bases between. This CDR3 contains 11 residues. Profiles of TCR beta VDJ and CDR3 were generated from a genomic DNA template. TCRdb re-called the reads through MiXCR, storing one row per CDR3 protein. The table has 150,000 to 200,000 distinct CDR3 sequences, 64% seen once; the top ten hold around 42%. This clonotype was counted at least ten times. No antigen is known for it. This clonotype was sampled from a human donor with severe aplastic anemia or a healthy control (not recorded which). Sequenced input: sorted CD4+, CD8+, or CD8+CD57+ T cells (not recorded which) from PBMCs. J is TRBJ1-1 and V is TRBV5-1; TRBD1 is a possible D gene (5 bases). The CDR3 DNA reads TGCGCCAGCAGCTCTCAGGGTACCGCTTTCTTT. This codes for CASSSQGTAFF.